Sequencing of this T cell receptor (beta chain) was carried out in a study of OX40 agonist ivuxolimab in advanced cancers. Study-wide background: Participants, 70% to 90% male, averaged roughly 60 years of age, ranging from roughly 23 to 80. Past anti-PD-1, anti-PD-L1 or anti-CTLA-4 therapy was accepted, and 40% to 50% had received some.

With regard to this clone: Its antigen is currently unknown.

Trimming shortened V by 8 bases and J by 7 bases, and 14 bases separated the two germline ends. The CDR3 has 11 residues. Germline V gene sequence: CDR1 SQVTM, CDR2 ANQGSEA. Study outcomes and limitations: The study found that CD8+ T cells averaged more expanded clones than CD4+.

Generated by immunoSEQ multiplex PCR, the TCRdb table keeps only in-frame clones and is missing some. The top ten clones hold around 4% of a sample with roughly 50,000 clones, 70% to 80% of them seen once. The origin of this receptor is an adult with an advanced solid tumor such as melanoma, head and neck, liver or kidney cancer. The rearrangement links TRBV29-1 to TRBJ1-2; maybe TRBD1 (5 bases). The sample here was CD4+ or CD8+ T cells sorted from blood, taken in a trial of the OX40 agonist ivuxolimab. CDR3: CSTHGGSGYTF. The CDR3 DNA reads as TGCAGCACCCATGGGGGGTCTGGCTACACCTTC.